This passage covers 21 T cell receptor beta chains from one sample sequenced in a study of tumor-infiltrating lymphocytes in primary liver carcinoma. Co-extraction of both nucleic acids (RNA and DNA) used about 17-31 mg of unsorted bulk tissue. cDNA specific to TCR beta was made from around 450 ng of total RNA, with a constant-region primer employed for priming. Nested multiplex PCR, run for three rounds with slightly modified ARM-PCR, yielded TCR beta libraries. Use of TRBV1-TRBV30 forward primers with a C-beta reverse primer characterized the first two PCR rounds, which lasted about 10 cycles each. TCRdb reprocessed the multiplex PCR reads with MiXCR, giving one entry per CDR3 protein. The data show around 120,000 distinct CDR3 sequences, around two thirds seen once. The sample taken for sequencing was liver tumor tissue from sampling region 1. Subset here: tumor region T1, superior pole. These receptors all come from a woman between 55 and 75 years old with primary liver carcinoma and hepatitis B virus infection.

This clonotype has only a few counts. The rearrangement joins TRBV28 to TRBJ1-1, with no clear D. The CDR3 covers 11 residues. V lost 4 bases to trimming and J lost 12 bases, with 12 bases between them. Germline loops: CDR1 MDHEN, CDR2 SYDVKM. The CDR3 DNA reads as TGTGCCAGCAGTTCGATGGGGAAAACTTTCTTT. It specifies CASSSMGKTFF.

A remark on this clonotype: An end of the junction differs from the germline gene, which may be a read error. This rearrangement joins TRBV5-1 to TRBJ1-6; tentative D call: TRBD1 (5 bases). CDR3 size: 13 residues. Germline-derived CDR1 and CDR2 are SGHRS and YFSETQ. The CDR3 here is CASSLRTSSPFHF. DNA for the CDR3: TGCGCCAGTAGCCTCCGGACATCTTCACCCTTCCACTTT. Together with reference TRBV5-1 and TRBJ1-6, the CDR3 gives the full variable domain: KAGVTQTPRYLIKTRGQQVTLSCSPISGHRSVSWYQQTPGQGLQFLFEYFSETQRNKGNFPGRFSGRQFSNSRSEMNVSTLELGDSALYLCASSLRTSSPFHFGNGTRLTVT.

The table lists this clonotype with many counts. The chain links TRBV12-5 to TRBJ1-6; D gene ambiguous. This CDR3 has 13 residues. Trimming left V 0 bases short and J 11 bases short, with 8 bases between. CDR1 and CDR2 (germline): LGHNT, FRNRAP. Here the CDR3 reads CASGLVDSTPLHF. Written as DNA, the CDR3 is TGTGCTAGTGGTTTGGTAGACTCAACACCCCTCCACTTT.

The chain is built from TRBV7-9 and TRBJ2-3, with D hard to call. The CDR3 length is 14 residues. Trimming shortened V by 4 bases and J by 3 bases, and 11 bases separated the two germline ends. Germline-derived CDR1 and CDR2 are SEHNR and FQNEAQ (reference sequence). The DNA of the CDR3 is TGTGCCAGCAGCTCAACCCGAGTTACAGATACGCAGTATTTT. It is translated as CASSSTRVTDTQYF.

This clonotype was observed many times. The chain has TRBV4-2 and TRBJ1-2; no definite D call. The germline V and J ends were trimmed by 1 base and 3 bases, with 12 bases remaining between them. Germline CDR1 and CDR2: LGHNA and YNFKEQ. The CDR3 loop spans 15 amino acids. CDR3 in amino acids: CASSQGAQNHYGYTF. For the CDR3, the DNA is TGTGCCAGCAGCCAAGGGGCACAGAACCACTATGGCTACACCTTC.

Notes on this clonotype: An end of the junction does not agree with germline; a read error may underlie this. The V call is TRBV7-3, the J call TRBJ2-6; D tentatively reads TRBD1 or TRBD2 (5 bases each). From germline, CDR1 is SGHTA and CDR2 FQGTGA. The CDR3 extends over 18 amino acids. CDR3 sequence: CASSLSGRNRPGTNALTF. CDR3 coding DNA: TGTGCCAGCAGCTTAAGTGGCAGAAACCGACCTGGGACCAACGCCCTGACTTTC.

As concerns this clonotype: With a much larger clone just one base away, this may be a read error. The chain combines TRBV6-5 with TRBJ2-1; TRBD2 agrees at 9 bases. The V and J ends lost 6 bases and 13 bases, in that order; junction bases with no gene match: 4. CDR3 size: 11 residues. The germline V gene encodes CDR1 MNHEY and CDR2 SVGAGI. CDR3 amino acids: CASRRLADQFF. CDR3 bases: TGTGCCAGCAGGCGACTAGCGGACCAGTTCTTC.

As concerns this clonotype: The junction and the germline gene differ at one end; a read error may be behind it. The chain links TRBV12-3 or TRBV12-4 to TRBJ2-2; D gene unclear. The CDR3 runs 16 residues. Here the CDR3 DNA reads TGTACCAGCAGTTTTGCCCGTGGGCTCAACACCGGGGAGCTGTTTTTT. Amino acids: CTSSFARGLNTGELFF.

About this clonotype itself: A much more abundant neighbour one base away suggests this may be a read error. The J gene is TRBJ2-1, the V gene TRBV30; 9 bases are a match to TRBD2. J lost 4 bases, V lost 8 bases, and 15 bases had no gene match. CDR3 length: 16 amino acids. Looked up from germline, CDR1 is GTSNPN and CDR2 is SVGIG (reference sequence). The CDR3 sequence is CARTLGYAGGYNEQFF. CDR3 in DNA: TGTGCCAGGACTCTGGGCTACGCGGGAGGGTACAATGAGCAGTTCTTC.

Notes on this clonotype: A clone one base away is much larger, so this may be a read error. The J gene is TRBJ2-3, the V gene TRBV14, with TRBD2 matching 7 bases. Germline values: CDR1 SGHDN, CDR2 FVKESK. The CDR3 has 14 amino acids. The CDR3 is CASSHGGSTDMQYF. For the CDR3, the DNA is TGTGCCAGCAGCCACGGCGGGAGCACAGATATGCAGTATTTT.

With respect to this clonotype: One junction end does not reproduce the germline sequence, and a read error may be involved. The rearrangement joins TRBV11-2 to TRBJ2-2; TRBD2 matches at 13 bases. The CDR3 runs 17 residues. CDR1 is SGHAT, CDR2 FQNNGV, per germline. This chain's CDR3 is CVSRPLAGGPNTGELFF. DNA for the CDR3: TGCGTCAGTAGACCACTAGCGGGAGGGCCGAACACCGGGGAGCTGTTTTTT.

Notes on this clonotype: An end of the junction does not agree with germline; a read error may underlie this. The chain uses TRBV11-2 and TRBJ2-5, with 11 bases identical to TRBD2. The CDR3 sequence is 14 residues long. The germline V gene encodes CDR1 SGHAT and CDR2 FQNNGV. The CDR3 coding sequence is TGTGTCAGCAGCTGGACTAGCGGGCAAGAGACTCAGTACTTC. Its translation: CVSSWTSGQETQYF.

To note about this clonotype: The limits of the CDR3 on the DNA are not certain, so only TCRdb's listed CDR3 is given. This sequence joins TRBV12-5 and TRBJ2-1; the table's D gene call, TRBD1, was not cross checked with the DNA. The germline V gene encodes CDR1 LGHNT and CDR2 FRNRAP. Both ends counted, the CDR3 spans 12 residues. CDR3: CASGLVAQGNFF.

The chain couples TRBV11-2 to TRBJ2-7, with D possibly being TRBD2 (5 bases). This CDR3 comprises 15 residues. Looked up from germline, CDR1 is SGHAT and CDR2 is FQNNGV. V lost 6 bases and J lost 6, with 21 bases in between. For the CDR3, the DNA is TGTGCCAGCAGTACAACGGGATTAGCGCCACCCGAGCAGTACTTC. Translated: CASSTTGLAPPEQYF.

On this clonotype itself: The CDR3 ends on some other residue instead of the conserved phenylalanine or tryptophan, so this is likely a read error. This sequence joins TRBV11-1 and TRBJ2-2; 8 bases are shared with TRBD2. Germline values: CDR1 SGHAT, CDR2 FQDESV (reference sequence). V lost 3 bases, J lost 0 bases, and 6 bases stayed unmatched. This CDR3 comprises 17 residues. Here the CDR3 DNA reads TGTGCCAGCAGCTTTCCTGCGGGAGGCACGAACACCGGGGAGCTGTTTCTT. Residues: CASSFPAGGTNTGELFL.

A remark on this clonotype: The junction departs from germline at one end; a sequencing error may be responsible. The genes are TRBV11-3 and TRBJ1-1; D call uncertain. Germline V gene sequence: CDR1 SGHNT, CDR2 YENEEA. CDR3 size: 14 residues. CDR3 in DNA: TGTGCCAACAGCCAAGACGGCTTGAACACTGAAGCTTCCTTT. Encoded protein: CANSQDGLNTEASF.

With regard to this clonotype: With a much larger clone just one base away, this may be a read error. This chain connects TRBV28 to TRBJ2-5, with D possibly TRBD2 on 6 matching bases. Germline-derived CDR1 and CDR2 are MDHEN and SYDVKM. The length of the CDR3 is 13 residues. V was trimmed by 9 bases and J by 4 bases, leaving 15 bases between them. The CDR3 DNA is TGTGCCAGTAAGACGGGGGACGCAGAGACCCAGTACTTC. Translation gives CASKTGDAETQYF.

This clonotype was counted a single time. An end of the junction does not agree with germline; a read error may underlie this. As DNA, the CDR3 is TGTACCAGCAGCTTAGGTGGGGACGGGGCCTACGAGCGGTACTTC. Its protein is CTSSLGGDGAYERYF. The chain carries TRBV11-2 and TRBJ2-7; the D call may be TRBD1 or TRBD2 (5 bases each). The CDR3 runs 15 residues. The V gene's germline CDR1 is SGHAT and CDR2 FQNNGV.

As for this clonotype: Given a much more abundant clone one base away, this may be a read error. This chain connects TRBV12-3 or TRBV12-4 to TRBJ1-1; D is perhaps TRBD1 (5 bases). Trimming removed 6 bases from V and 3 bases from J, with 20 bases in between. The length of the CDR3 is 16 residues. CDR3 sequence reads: CASRRRHGATYTEAFF. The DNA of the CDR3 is TGTGCCAGCAGACGTAGACATGGGGCTACGTACACTGAAGCTTTCTTT.

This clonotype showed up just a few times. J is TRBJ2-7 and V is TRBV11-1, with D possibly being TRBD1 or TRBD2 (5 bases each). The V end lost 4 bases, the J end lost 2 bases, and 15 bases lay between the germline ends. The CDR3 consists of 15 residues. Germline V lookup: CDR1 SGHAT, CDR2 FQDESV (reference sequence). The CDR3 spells CASSWGGTRAYEQYF. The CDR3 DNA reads TGTGCCAGCAGCTGGGGTGGGACGAGGGCCTACGAGCAGTACTTC.

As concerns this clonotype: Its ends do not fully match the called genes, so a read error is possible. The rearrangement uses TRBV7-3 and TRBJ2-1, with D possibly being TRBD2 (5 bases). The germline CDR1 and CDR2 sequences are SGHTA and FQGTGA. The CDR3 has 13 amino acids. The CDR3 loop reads CASSLTLRDEQLF. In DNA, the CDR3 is TGTGCCAGCAGCTTAACGCTTCGGGATGAGCAGCTCTTC.